The 13 T cell receptor beta chains listed next were all sequenced from one sample in a study of CD8 T cells in ankylosing spondylitis. TCRdb re-analysed the 5' RACE reads in MiXCR, keeping a single row per CDR3 protein. The table includes approximately 250,000 distinct CDR3 sequences, about 10% detected once. Sequences were obtained from blood, either unsorted or a sorted T cell fraction (not recorded which). The receptor source for this set is a male donor with ankylosing spondylitis or in good health (not recorded which).

This clonotype was counted a few times. The rearrangement uses TRBV19 and TRBJ2-4, with 11 bases lining up with TRBD2. CDR1 and CDR2 from the germline V gene are LNHDA and SQIVND (reference sequence). The length of the CDR3 is 16 residues. After removal of 7 bases from V and 1 base from J, the junction contained 6 bases not matched to a gene. The CDR3, as DNA: TGTGCCAGTACCGATAGCGGGAGGGCTGCCAAAAACATTCAGTACTTC. It yields the protein CASTDSGRAAKNIQYF.

The chain couples TRBV7-2 to TRBJ2-5, with 7 bases aligning to TRBD1. The CDR3 loop spans 15 amino acids. CDR1 is SGHTA and CDR2 is FQGNSA in the germline V gene. V lost 4 bases, J lost 4 bases, and 9 bases stayed unmatched. CDR3 loop: CASSSYRGAGETQYF. CDR3 in DNA: TGTGCCAGCAGCTCCTACAGGGGCGCGGGAGAGACCCAGTACTTC.

In its sample, this clonotype was seen many times. The rearrangement joins TRBV20-1 to TRBJ1-5; TRBD1 is a possible D gene (6 bases). The CDR3 has 17 residues. The ends were cut back, 0 bases at V and 0 bases at J, with 15 bases in the middle. The germline V gene encodes CDR1 DFQATT and CDR2 SNEGSKA (reference sequence). CDR3: CSARDRRDIVSNQPQHF. The CDR3 DNA follows: TGCAGTGCTAGAGATAGGAGGGACATCGTTAGCAATCAGCCCCAGCATTTT.

This clonotype has a count of ten or more. The chain joins TRBV20-1 to TRBJ2-7; D may be TRBD2 (6 bases). V was clipped by 8 bases and J by 6 bases, with 20 bases between them. The CDR3 is 13 residues long. CDR1 is DFQATT, CDR2 SNEGSKA, per germline (reference sequence). The CDR3 DNA reads as TGCAGTACCTCACGAATAGCGGAGGGCGAGCAGTACTTC. It codes for CSTSRIAEGEQYF.

This clonotype was counted many times. The V and J genes are TRBV5-1 and TRBJ2-7; TRBD1 aligns across 7 bases. Trimming cost V 4 bases and J 3 bases; bases outside gene matches: 10. Germline assignment: CDR1 SGHRS and CDR2 YFSETQ. This CDR3 is 15 amino acids long. The CDR3 coding sequence is TGCGCCAGCAGCCAGGGACAGAACACCTTCTACGAGCAGTACTTC. It encodes CASSQGQNTFYEQYF. The full variable domain, its missing parts supplied by reference TRBV5-1 and TRBJ2-7, is KAGVTQTPRYLIKTRGQQVTLSCSPISGHRSVSWYQQTPGQGLQFLFEYFSETQRNKGNFPGRFSGRQFSNSRSEMNVSTLELGDSALYLCASSQGQNTFYEQYFGPGTRLTVT.

This clonotype was observed many times. V usage is TRBV2 and J usage is TRBJ2-3; no reliable D call. Germline V gene data show CDR1 as SNHLY and CDR2 as FYNNEI. Trimming removed 8 bases from V and 2 bases from J, with 14 bases in between. This CDR3 is 14 amino acids long. CDR3 protein: CASLDVVDTDTQYF. The CDR3 DNA is TGTGCCAGCCTGGACGTCGTCGACACAGATACGCAGTATTTT.

This clonotype was seen ten or more times. The chain combines TRBV12-3 or TRBV12-4 with TRBJ2-3; TRBD2 matches 15 bases. Losses at the gene ends were 5 bases for V and 1 base for J; bases not matched to a gene: 7. The CDR3 has 18 residues. In DNA, the CDR3 is TGTGCCAGCAGTCTCGGACTAGCGGGGGGGCCCGGCACAGATACGCAGTATTTT. This gives the protein CASSLGLAGGPGTDTQYF.

This clonotype was detected many times. V usage is TRBV5-5 and J usage is TRBJ2-1, with 8 bases lining up with TRBD2. In germline, CDR1 is SGHKS, CDR2 YYEKEE (reference sequence). J was trimmed by 10 bases and V by 6 bases; bases with no gene match: 9. CDR3 size: 13 residues. In nucleotides, the CDR3 is TGTGCCAGCACCCCTTTTAGCGGGGTCGAGCAGTTCTTC. Translation: CASTPFSGVEQFF.

This clonotype was seen ten or more times. This chain joins TRBV3-1 and TRBJ2-1, with D unresolved. The V end was cut by 3 bases, the J end by 7 bases, with 10 bases between. The CDR3 covers 13 residues. From germline, CDR1 is LGHDT and CDR2 YNNKEL (reference sequence). The CDR3 reads CASSHLSRNEQFF. The DNA for the CDR3 is TGTGCCAGCAGCCATCTTAGCCGGAATGAGCAGTTCTTC.

This clonotype has more than one count but fewer than ten. The chain couples TRBV3-1 to TRBJ1-1; the match to TRBD1 covers 7 bases. CDR3 size: 14 residues. V was clipped by 4 bases and J by 4 bases; unmatched bases: 6. Germline CDR1 and CDR2: LGHDT and YNNKEL (reference sequence). CDR3 in DNA: TGTGCCAGCAGCCTAAACAGGGGTTCCACTGAAGCTTTCTTT. Translated, it gives CASSLNRGSTEAFF.

The table lists this clonotype with many counts. At one end, the junction sequence differs from germline, possibly due to a read error. The chain couples TRBV11-2 to TRBJ2-3, with 7 nucleotides matching TRBD2. The CDR3 runs to 16 residues. Germline V gene data show CDR1 as SGHAT and CDR2 as FQNNGV. CDR3 nucleotides: TGTGCCAGCAGCCTAGAAGGGACTACTAGCACAGATACGCAGTATTTT. The encoded protein is CASSLEGTTSTDTQYF.

This clonotype was recorded many times. The J gene is TRBJ2-7, the V gene TRBV6-1, with D possibly TRBD2 on 5 matching bases. The germline CDR1 and CDR2 sequences are MNHNS and SASEGT. The V end was cut by 3 bases, the J end by 6 bases, with 15 bases between. This CDR3 has 14 amino acids. The CDR3 DNA is TGTGCCAGCAGTGACAACAGAATAAGCGGCGAGCAGTACTTC. Residues: CASSDNRISGEQYF.

This clonotype was seen many times. This chain links TRBV5-1 with TRBJ2-7, with 12 nucleotides matching TRBD2. The junction had 7 bases not matched to a gene; V was cut back by 1 base and J by 5 bases. Germline-derived CDR1 and CDR2 are SGHRS and YFSETQ. The CDR3 has 16 amino acids. The CDR3 loop reads CASSLRLLAGGNEQYF. DNA of the CDR3: TGCGCCAGCAGCTTGAGACTACTAGCGGGAGGAAACGAGCAGTACTTC.